This T cell receptor beta chain was recorded in a study of cytomegalovirus exposure and HLA in healthy donors. Findings and caveats of the study: The authors listed 150 to 200 TCR beta chains as cytomegalovirus-associated.

V lost 6 bases and J lost 5; bases outside the gene matches: 4. The CDR3 is 13 residues long. The germline gives CDR1 SGHTA, CDR2 FQGNSA. On this clone itself: As yet, its antigen is unknown.

Produced via immunoSEQ multiplex PCR; TCRdb's table is partial and in-frame only. The sample shows 200,000 or so clones, 75% to 95% of them seen only once. The sample comprised PBMCs. This chain uses TRBV7-2 with TRBJ2-3; TRBD1 agrees at 8 bases. The sequence derives from a woman in her late teens or twenties in good health and CMV-seronegative. DNA of the CDR3: TGTGCCAGCAGATCTACAGGGGGAGATACGCAGTATTTT. Protein: CASRSTGGDTQYF.